This TCR beta chain appears in the sequencing data of a study of blood T cells in healthy people across ages (dated by TCRdb to between 2014 and 2016). Regarding the research as a whole: In model experiments, roughly one uniquely barcoded TCR beta cDNA molecule per two T cells was captured by template switching. The study measured age-related changes in TCR beta repertoire diversity using deep sequencing normalized with unique cDNA molecular identifiers. The donors were divided into four age groups: young (average about 15 years), middle-aged (around 37), aged (about 60) and long-lived (82). To avoid experimental bias, donors of different ages were distributed randomly across sequencing lanes. The study analyzed two additional independent replicas of 1 million unique cDNA reads from the same blood draw for two donors, one aged 18 to 30 and one aged 80 or older. The full study reports these points: Because the CMV infection status of the donors was unknown, age-related changes in expanded clonotypes may potentially have been confounded. There was a strong correlation between observed TCR beta diversity and the percentage of naive T cells measured by flow cytometry. Estimates of total diversity from one million sequenced T cells were regarded as lower bounds and underestimates. Because profiling used bulk unsorted PBMCs, naive and antigen-experienced compartments could not be compared conclusively. The long-lived group showed more naive CD4+ T cells, fewer expanded clones and increased TCR diversity than the aged group, suggesting age selection. As age increased, observed TCR beta diversity per million T cells dropped in a roughly linear way, and a significant reduction was already evident by age 40.

Turning to this clonotype: It has no known antigen specificity. There are no base qualities to consult, and no much larger clone falls within one base.

The donors were 40 or so Caucasian individuals from Russia, aged roughly 6 to 90 years, who were systemically healthy. Each donor gave about 9.2 milliliters of peripheral blood, drawn into EDTA-treated Vacutainer tubes. Ficoll-Paque density-gradient centrifugation was used to isolate PBMCs, with at least 6.5 million per sample. Trizol reagent was used to extract total RNA from PBMCs, with at least 5.5 micrograms per sample. For every donor, an aliquot of PBMCs went through flow cytometry to measure the percentages of naive CD45RAhigh/CD27high T cells. The library came from 5' RACE. For sequencing, an Illumina HiSeq 2500 was employed. A second about 7 to 12 cycle PCR used a sample-barcoded 5' primer and a J-beta primer mix. Each TCR beta cDNA molecule received a unique molecular identifier from a template-switch 5' adaptor carrying 12 random nucleotides. At least 2.5 million CDR3-containing paired-end reads were obtained from each sample. First-strand cDNA was synthesized from all RNA with the Mint cDNA synthesis kit, primed by a TRBC-specific oligonucleotide. All cDNA was treated with uracil-DNA glycosylase and then went through a first 18-cycle PCR with the universal primers M1SS and BC2_uni_R. On the study's bioinformatics: For normalization, 1 million high-quality reads, each with a distinct molecular identifier, were randomly selected from each sample. Reads sharing molecular identifiers were discarded rather than binned into consensus sequences. MiTCR, with a Q25 quality threshold and the strictest error-elimination algorithm, was used for CDR3 identification, clonotype clustering and error correction. A nonparametric unseen species model with Euler transformation was used to estimate a lower bound on total TCR beta diversity. TCRdb trimmed the raw reads at Q25, called clones with MiXCR and kept productive beta chains. Each CDR3 protein gets just one entry, which takes the most common genes and DNA from the rows behind it. These V and J calls derive from TCRdb rather than the authors' analysis. The sample profile shows more than 1.4 million distinct CDR3 sequences; about 40% of them were found once. The ten largest account for roughly 7.9% of the sample.

V and J are truncated by 0 bases and 2 bases respectively, leaving an intervening sequence of 11 bases. Taken from cysteine to phenylalanine, the CDR3 has 16 residues. Just the 48-base CDR3 DNA is kept, in frame starting at base 1. The germline V gene gives CDR1 as SGDLS and CDR2 as YYNGEE. The TCR sequence derives from a young woman in good health. This receptor chain uses TRBV9 and TRBJ2-2, with no reliable assignment of the D segment. Sequencing input: blood. This receptor carries the CDR3 CASSVVGQFNTGELFF. Here is the DNA: TGTGCCAGCAGCGTAGTAGGGCAGTTTAACACCGGGGAGCTGTTTTTT.